This is a list of T cell receptor beta chains from one sample in a study of beta chain features in type 1 diabetes. Sequencing was performed with immunoSEQ multiplex PCR; in TCRdb, only in-frame clones are kept and a portion is missing. This table holds 300,000 to 450,000 clones, around 12% found once. Sequences were obtained from naive CD4+ T cells from blood. These TCRs come from a woman under 30 with type 1 diabetes. The CDR3 runs from the conserved cysteine through the conserved F or W. A D gene is named only where the DNA matches it firmly. A clone size is listed for some rows: how often the clone was seen (once, few, many), or a class if it is expanded.

j_gene | abundance | v_gene | d_gene | CDR3nt | CDR3aa
TRBJ2-3 | few | TRBV6-4 | . | TGTGCCAGCAGAGAAGGCGGCCGAGTCACAGATACGCAGTATTTT | CASREGGRVTDTQYF
TRBJ1-4 | few | TRBV19 | . | TGTGCCAGTAGTGTTCGACAGGCCATGGGTGAAAAACTGTTTTTT | CASSVRQAMGEKLFF
TRBJ1-2 | few | TRBV30 | . | TGTGCCTGGAGTCACCTATATGGCTACACCTTC | CAWSHLYGYTF
TRBJ2-3 | few | TRBV4-3 | TRBD2 | TGCGCCAGCAGCCCCGCGGGGGTCAGGGCAGATACGCAGTATTTT | CASSPAGVRADTQYF
TRBJ2-7 | few | TRBV30 | . | TGTGCCTCCTCCCACCGCCGGGGGATTGGCCTTCCGTGGGAGCAGTACTTC | CASSHRRGIGLPWEQYF
TRBJ2-5 | few | TRBV11-2 | . | TGTGCCAGCAGCTTAACCCCCCGGACTCAAGAGACCCAGTACTTC | CASSLTPRTQETQYF
TRBJ2-7 | few | TRBV5-6 | . | TGTGCCAGCCTTTGGACAACCTCCTACGAGCAGTACTTC | CASLWTTSYEQYF
TRBJ1-2 | few | TRBV27 | TRBD1 | TGTGCCAGCAGTAGAAGGGACAGGGGGTATGGCTACACCTTC | CASSRRDRGYGYTF
TRBJ2-1 | . | TRBV4-1 | TRBD2 | TGCGCCAGCAGCCAAGGAGGAGCGGGGGGCTACAATGAGCAGTTCTTC | CASSQGGAGGYNEQFF
TRBJ1-1 | . | TRBV2 | . | TGTGCCAGCAACGGGGATTACACTGAAGCTTTCTTT | CASNGDYTEAFF
TRBJ1-1 | few | TRBV9 | TRBD1 | TGTGCCAGCAGCGCACCGGGACAGGGAGCTTTCTTT | CASSAPGQGAFF